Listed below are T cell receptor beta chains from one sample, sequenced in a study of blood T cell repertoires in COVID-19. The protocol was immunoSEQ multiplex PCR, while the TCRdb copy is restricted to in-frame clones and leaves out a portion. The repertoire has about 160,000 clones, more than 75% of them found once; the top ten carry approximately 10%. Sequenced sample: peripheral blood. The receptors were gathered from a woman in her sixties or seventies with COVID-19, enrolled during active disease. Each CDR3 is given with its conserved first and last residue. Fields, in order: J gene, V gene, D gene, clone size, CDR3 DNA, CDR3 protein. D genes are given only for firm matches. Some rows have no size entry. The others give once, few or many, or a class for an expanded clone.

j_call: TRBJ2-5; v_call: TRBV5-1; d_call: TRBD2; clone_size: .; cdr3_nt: TGCGCCAGCAGGACTAGCGGGGGGCCTCAAGAGACCCAGTACTTC; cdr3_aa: CASRTSGGPQETQYF
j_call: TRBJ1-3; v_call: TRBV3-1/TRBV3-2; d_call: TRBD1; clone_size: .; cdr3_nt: TGTGCCAGCAGTCGCGGACAGGGGGCCAGGCCTGGAAACACCATATATTTT; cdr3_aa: CASSRGQGARPGNTIYF
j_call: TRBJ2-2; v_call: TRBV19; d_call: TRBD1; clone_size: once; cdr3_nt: TGTGCCAGTAGTACCAGGACAGGGAAGAACACCGGGGAGCTGTTTTTT; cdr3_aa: CASSTRTGKNTGELFF
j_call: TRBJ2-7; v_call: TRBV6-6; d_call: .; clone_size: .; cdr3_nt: TGTGCCAGCAGAGCCGGGACAACCTACGAGCAGTACTTC; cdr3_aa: CASRAGTTYEQYF
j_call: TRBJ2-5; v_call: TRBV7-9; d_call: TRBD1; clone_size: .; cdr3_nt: TGTGCCAGCAGCTTCGGACAGGGGGCGCATGAGACCCAGTACTTC; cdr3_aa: CASSFGQGAHETQYF
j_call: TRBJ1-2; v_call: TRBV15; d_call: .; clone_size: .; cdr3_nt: TGTGCCACCAGCAGAGACAGGGGAATTGCTAACTATGGCTACACCTTC; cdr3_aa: CATSRDRGIANYGYTF
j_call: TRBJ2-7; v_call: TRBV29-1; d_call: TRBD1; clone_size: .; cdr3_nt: TGCAGCGTTGAAGTCTCTGGACAGGGCAGCGAGCAGTACTTC; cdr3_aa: CSVEVSGQGSEQYF
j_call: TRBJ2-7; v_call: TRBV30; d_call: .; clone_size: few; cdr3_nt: TGTGCCTGGAGTCTAGAGTCTACCGCGGTTGTCGAGCAGTACTTC; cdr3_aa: CAWSLESTAVVEQYF
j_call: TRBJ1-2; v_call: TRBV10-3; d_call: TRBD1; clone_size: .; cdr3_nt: TGTGCCATCAATCAGGGGGCTAACTATGGCTACACCTTC; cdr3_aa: CAINQGANYGYTF
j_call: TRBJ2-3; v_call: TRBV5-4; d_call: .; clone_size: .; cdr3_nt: TGTGCCAGCAGCTTGAGTCGAGGTGGGAGCACAGATACGCAGTATTTT; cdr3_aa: CASSLSRGGSTDTQYF
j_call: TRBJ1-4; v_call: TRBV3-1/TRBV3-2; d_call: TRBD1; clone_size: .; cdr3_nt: TGTGCCAGCAGCCTGCGGACAGGGGGTGTTGGTGAAAAACTGTTTTTT; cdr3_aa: CASSLRTGGVGEKLFF
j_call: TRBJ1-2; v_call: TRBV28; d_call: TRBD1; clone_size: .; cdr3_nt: TGTGCCAGCAGTATAGACAGGGGTCCGGGAGGCTACACCTTC; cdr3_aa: CASSIDRGPGGYTF
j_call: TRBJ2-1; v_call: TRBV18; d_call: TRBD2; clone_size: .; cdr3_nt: TGTGCCAGCTCACGAGAAACCGGGACTAGTAATGAGCAGTTCTTC; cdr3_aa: CASSRETGTSNEQFF
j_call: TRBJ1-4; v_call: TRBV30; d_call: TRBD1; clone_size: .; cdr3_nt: TGTGCCTGGAGCCCGGGACAGGTTAATGAAAAACTGTTTTTT; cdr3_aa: CAWSPGQVNEKLFF
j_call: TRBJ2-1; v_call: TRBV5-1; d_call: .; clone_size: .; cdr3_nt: TGCGCCAGCAGCCCATCGGCTGGGAGCTCCTACAATGAGCAGTTCTTC; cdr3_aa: CASSPSAGSSYNEQFF
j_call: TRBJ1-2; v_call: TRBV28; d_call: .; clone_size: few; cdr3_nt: TGTGCCAGCAGCCTGGCCCCTAACTATGGCTACACCTTC; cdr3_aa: CASSLAPNYGYTF
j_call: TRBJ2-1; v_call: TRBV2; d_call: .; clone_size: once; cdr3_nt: TGTGCCAGCAGTAGCGGCTCCGGGCAGTTCTTC; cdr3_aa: CASSSGSGQFF
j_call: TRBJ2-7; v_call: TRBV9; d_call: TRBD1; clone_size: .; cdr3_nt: TGTGCCAGCAGCTCCACCCTGACAGGGGCTACCTACGAGCAGTACTTC; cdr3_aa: CASSSTLTGATYEQYF
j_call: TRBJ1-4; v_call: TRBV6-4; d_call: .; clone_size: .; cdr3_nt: TGTGCCAGCAGTGAGGTTGGGGGCAATGAAAAACTGTTTTTT; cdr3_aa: CASSEVGGNEKLFF
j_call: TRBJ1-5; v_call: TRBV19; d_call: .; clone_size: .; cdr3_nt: TGTGCCAGTGGCCCCTCGAGGGATCAGCCCCAGCATTTT; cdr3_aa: CASGPSRDQPQHF
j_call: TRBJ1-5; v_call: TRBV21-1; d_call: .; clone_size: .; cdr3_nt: TGTGCCAGCAGCAAAGCTTGGGCAGGGGCGTTCTATCAGCCCCAGCATTTT; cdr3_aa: CASSKAWAGAFYQPQHF
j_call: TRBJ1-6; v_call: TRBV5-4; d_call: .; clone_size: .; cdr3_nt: TGTGCCAGCAGCACTACTCGGCAGGGTAAATCACCCCTCCACTTT; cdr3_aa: CASSTTRQGKSPLHF
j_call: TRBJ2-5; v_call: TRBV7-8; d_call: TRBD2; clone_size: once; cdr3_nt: TGTGCCAGCAGCTTAATGGGACTAGCGGTAAAAGAGACCCAGTACTTC; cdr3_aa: CASSLMGLAVKETQYF
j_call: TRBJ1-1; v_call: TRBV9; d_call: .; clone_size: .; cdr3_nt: TGTGCCAGCAGCGGAGGGGGAAATGGTGAAGCTTTCTTT; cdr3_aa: CASSGGGNGEAFF
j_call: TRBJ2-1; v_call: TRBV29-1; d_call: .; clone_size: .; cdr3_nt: TGCAGCGTTGGAGGGTTTAGCAATGAGCAGTTCTTC; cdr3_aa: CSVGGFSNEQFF
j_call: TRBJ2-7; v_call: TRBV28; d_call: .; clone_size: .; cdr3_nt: TGTGCCAGCAAAGGTAAAGGCGTCTTCAGGGGAATCTACGAGCAGTACTTC; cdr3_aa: CASKGKGVFRGIYEQYF
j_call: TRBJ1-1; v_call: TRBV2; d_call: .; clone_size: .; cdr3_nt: TGTGCCAGCTCCCCAGGGGCGGTCTACACTGAAGCTTTCTTT; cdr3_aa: CASSPGAVYTEAFF
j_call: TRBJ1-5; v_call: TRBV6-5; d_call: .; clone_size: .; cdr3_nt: TGTGCCAGCAGACCTGGGACACCCCCATCTCAGCCCCAGCATTTT; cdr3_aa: CASRPGTPPSQPQHF
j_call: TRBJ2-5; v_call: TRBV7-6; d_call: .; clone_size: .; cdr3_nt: TGTGCCAGCAGCCCCCGGGGGGCGGATTGGGAGACCCAGTACTTC; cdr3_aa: CASSPRGADWETQYF
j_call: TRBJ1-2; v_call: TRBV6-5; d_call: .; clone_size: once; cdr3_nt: TGTGCCAGCAGTTACTCGATCTACAGTCTCCGGGGCTACACCTTC; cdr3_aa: CASSYSIYSLRGYTF
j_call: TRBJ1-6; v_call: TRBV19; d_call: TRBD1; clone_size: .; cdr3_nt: TGTGCCAGTAGTGTCGGACAGGGGGTGGGTTCACCCCTCCACTTT; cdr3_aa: CASSVGQGVGSPLHF
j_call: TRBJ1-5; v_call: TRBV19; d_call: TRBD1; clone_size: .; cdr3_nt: TGTGCCAGTTGGGACAGGATAAATCAGCCCCAGCATTTT; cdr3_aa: CASWDRINQPQHF
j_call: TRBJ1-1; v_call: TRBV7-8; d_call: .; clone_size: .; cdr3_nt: TGTGCCAGCAGCTCTGGGGGGGGGTACGCTGAAGCTTTCTTT; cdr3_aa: CASSSGGGYAEAFF